This T cell receptor beta chain came from a study of T cells in Graves' hyperthyroidism and ophthalmopathy. As for the study in general: Peripheral blood was taken when the disease was first diagnosed, before any treatment began.

TCR beta CDR3 regions were amplified from RNA. A first-round RT-PCR of the TCR CDR3 used the HTBI primer set. TCRdb analysed the multiplex PCR reads with MiXCR anew, one entry per CDR3 protein. The data contain roughly 660,000 distinct CDR3 sequences, roughly 17% of them singletons. V was shortened by 7 bases and J by 8 bases, with 11 bases between the two germline ends. The germline V gene encodes CDR1 MRHNA and CDR2 SNTAGT. The CDR3 totals 11 residues. Study-level findings and limits: A 13 V-J model separated ophthalmopathy from stable hyperthyroidism. A median approximately 6.8 months before onset, the model predicted ophthalmopathy. Peripheral blood also featured most of the thyroid clonotypes expanded above 0.001.

Concerning this clonotype: Antigen: not known.

The receptor's source is a man aged 45 to 65 with Graves' hyperthyroidism. Sequenced material: blood. The V gene is TRBV6-4, the J gene TRBJ1-2, with D tentatively TRBD1 (6 bases). The CDR3 DNA follows: TGTGCCAGCACAACAGGGCGAGGCTACACCTTC. Translated, it gives CASTTGRGYTF.